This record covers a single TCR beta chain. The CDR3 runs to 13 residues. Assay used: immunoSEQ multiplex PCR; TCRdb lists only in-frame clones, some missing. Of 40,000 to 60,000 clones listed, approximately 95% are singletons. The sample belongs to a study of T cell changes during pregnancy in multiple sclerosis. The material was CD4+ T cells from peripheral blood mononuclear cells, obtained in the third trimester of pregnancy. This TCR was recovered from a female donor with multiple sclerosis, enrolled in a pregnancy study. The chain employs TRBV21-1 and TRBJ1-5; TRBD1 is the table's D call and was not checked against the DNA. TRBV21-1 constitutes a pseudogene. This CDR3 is CASSKQGPQPQHF. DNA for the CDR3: TGTGCCAGCAGCAAACAGGGGCCTCAGCCCCAGCATTTT.